This T cell receptor beta chain was recovered during a study of response to subunit inactivated influenza vaccine. Concerning this clonotype: What it binds is not known.

Trimming cost V 5 bases and J 0 bases, with 5 bases left between them. Germline lookup yields CDR1 DFQATT and CDR2 SNEGSKA (reference sequence). The CDR3 is made up of 12 amino acids. Study-wide findings and caveats: Seasonal influenza vaccination, on each occasion, was suggested by the authors to recruit few new T cells.

TCRdb recomputed calls from the RT-PCR reads with MiXCR, one row per CDR3 protein. This table holds around 480,000 distinct CDR3 sequences, 16% found once. The sample was CD4+ T cells sorted from PBMCs, taken less than 30 months after vaccination. This TCR derives from a man aged 50 to 75 who received an inactivated influenza vaccine. This sequence joins TRBV20-1 and TRBJ2-1; D possibly corresponds to TRBD1 (5 bases). The CDR3 sequence is CSAGHSYNEQFF. CDR3 bases: TGCAGTGCTGGACACTCCTACAATGAGCAGTTCTTC.